The 17 T cell receptor beta chains below come from one sample, sequenced in a study of shared clonotypes between healthy human individuals. CD45RO-negative, CCR7-selected cells formed the naive CD8 fraction, which excluded terminally differentiated effector memory CD45RA+ cells. Sequencing used immunoSEQ multiplex PCR; TCRdb keeps in-frame clones, though not all of them. Here the sample spans roughly 2,000,000 clones, approximately 94% being singletons. The specimen sequenced was naive CD8+ T cells sorted from blood. These TCRs come from a man between 18 and 29 years old in good health.

This clone was detected a few times. The V call is TRBV6-1, the J call TRBJ1-3, with D perhaps TRBD1 (5 bases). V lost 3 bases to trimming and J lost 4 bases, with 22 bases between them. The CDR3 is made up of 18 amino acids. Germline V gene lookup returns CDR1 MNHNS and CDR2 SASEGT. This CDR3 is CASSDRVRRGSSGNTIYF. In nucleotides, the CDR3 is TGTGCCAGCAGTGACAGGGTTCGGCGAGGAAGTTCCGGAAACACCATATATTTT.

Concerning this clone: Other DNA sequences in the sample encode the same CDR3. This rearrangement joins TRBV5-1 to TRBJ2-7; 10 bases are a match to TRBD1. Trimming removed 3 bases from V and 0 bases from J; junction bases left unmatched: 0. The CDR3 runs to 14 residues. Germline lookup yields CDR1 SGHRS and CDR2 YFSETQ. CDR3 loop: CASSWTGGSYEQYF. The CDR3 DNA reads TGCGCCAGCAGCTGGACAGGGGGCTCCTACGAGCAGTACTTC. Variable domain in full (rest from reference TRBV5-1 and TRBJ2-7): KAGVTQTPRYLIKTRGQQVTLSCSPISGHRSVSWYQQTPGQGLQFLFEYFSETQRNKGNFPGRFSGRQFSNSRSEMNVSTLELGDSALYLCASSWTGGSYEQYFGPGTRLTVT.

This clone was seen once. CDR3 sequence: CASPSLNTGELFF. The DNA for the CDR3 is TGTGCCAGCCCTTCCTTGAACACCGGGGAGCTGTTTTTT. This rearrangement joins TRBV6-1 to TRBJ2-2; D not certain. The length of the CDR3 is 13 residues. The germline V gene encodes CDR1 MNHNS and CDR2 SASEGT. V lost 8 bases, J lost 1 base, and 8 bases lay in between.

The genes are TRBV19 and TRBJ1-1; D uncertain. The CDR3 sequence is 15 residues long. Trimming cost V 6 bases and J 0 bases, with 14 bases left between them. Germline lookup yields CDR1 LNHDA and CDR2 SQIVND (reference sequence). As DNA, the CDR3 is TGTGCCAGTAGCCTTAGCCCTTATATGAACACTGAAGCTTTCTTT. Encoded protein: CASSLSPYMNTEAFF. Together with reference TRBV19 and TRBJ1-1, the CDR3 gives the full variable domain: DGGITQSPKYLFRKEGQNVTLSCEQNLNHDAMYWYRQDPGQGLRLIYYSQIVNDFQKGDIAEGYSVSREKKESFPLTVTSAQKNPTAFYLCASSLSPYMNTEAFFGQGTRLTVV.

The rearrangement joins TRBV10-3 to TRBJ2-7; the D gene could be TRBD1 or TRBD2 (5 bases each). With 3 bases removed from V and 4 bases from J, the gap between germline ends came to 10 bases. This CDR3 has 13 amino acids. Per germline, CDR1 ENHRY and CDR2 SYGVKD. CDR3 residues: CAISDGDGYEQYF. In DNA form, the CDR3 reads TGTGCCATCAGTGATGGGGACGGTTACGAGCAGTACTTC.

The chain links TRBV15 to TRBJ1-1; D perhaps matches TRBD1 (5 bases). The CDR3 contains 14 residues. Germline V gives CDR1 LNHNV, CDR2 YYDKDF (reference sequence). The germline V and J ends were trimmed by 8 bases and 4 bases, with 17 bases remaining between them. This chain's CDR3 is CATRLGVGFTEAFF. The CDR3 DNA follows: TGTGCCACCCGCCTAGGGGTAGGCTTCACTGAAGCTTTCTTT.

This clone was seen only once. For the CDR3, the DNA is TGCGCCAGCAGCCAAGAATTTAGCGGGGGTAGTGAGCAGTTCTTC. It is translated as CASSQEFSGGSEQFF. The V and J genes are TRBV4-1 and TRBJ2-1; 9 nucleotides align to TRBD2. The CDR3 totals 15 residues. V shed 0 bases and J 9 bases; nucleotides not matched to a gene: 6. Germline V gene sequence: CDR1 MGHRA, CDR2 YSYEKL.

CDR3 sequence reads: CASSLEDKGRTDTQYF. CDR3 DNA sequence: TGTGCCAGCAGCTTAGAAGACAAGGGCCGCACAGATACGCAGTATTTT. This chain joins TRBV7-9 and TRBJ2-3; D ambiguous. This CDR3 has 16 amino acids. Trimming took off 1 base at V and 1 base at J, with 12 bases between the two ends. CDR1 is SEHNR and CDR2 is FQNEAQ in the germline V gene (reference sequence).

The gene calls are TRBV4-3 and TRBJ2-3; 10 positions agree with TRBD2. This CDR3 region has 19 residues. The V gene end was trimmed by 1 base and the J gene end by 2 bases; junction bases not matched to a gene: 12. Germline V lookup: CDR1 LGHNA, CDR2 YSLEER. This chain's CDR3 is CASSQAWVLAGPPTDTQYF. The CDR3 DNA sequence: TGCGCCAGCAGCCAAGCGTGGGTACTAGCGGGGCCCCCCACAGATACGCAGTATTTT.

This clone has a single count. This chain links TRBV13 with TRBJ2-2; the match to TRBD1 covers 7 bases. CDR3 length equals 16 residues. V lost 1 base and J lost 1; bases outside the gene matches: 3. Germline V gives CDR1 PRHDT, CDR2 FYEKMQ (reference sequence). CDR3 nucleotides: TGTGCCAGCAGCTTAGAAGGGACAGTGAACACCGGGGAGCTGTTTTTT. Residues: CASSLEGTVNTGELFF. Full variable domain (missing parts from reference TRBV13 and TRBJ2-2): AAGVIQSPRHLIKEKRETATLKCYPIPRHDTVYWYQQGPGQDPQFLISFYEKMQSDKGSIPDRFSAQQFSDYHSELNMSSLELGDSALYFCASSLEGTVNTGELFFGEGSRLTVL.

Points on this clone: The junction shows a germline mismatch at one end, possibly a read error. This chain connects TRBV30 to TRBJ2-2; D not certain. From germline, CDR1 is GTSNPN and CDR2 SVGIG (reference sequence). This CDR3 contains 15 residues. The CDR3 reads CACWSSTENPGELFF. The DNA of the CDR3 is TGTGCCTGCTGGTCCTCTACGGAGAACCCCGGGGAGCTGTTTTTT.

The chain uses TRBV9 and TRBJ2-5, with D unresolved. This CDR3 is 13 amino acids long. Trimming removed 4 bases from V and 2 bases from J, with 9 bases in between. Germline V lookup: CDR1 SGDLS, CDR2 YYNGEE. This CDR3 is CASSSDGQETQYF. The DNA of the CDR3 is TGTGCCAGCAGCTCGGACGGTCAAGAGACCCAGTACTTC. The variable domain in full, completed from reference TRBV9 and TRBJ2-5, reads DSGVTQTPKHLITATGQRVTLRCSPRSGDLSVYWYQQSLDQGLQFLIQYYNGEERAKGNILERFSAQQFPDLHSELNLSSLELGDSALYFCASSSDGQETQYFGPGTRLLVL.

J is TRBJ2-1 and V is TRBV7-9, with 15 bases fitting TRBD2. Trimming at V came to 3 bases and at J to 4 bases, leaving 1 base not matched to a gene. CDR1 SEHNR and CDR2 FQNEAQ come from the germline V gene (reference sequence). CDR3 length: 16 amino acids. Here the CDR3 DNA reads TGTGCCAGCAGCTTGGGACTAGCGGGAGGTTACAATGAGCAGTTCTTC. It codes for CASSLGLAGGYNEQFF.

Turning to this clone: Within the sample, other DNA sequences also encode this same CDR3. V is TRBV14 and J is TRBJ2-7; D gene ambiguous. Trimming cost V 1 base and J 3 bases, with 4 bases left between them. Germline V gives CDR1 SGHDN, CDR2 FVKESK. This CDR3 contains 12 residues. The CDR3 nucleotides read TGTGCCAGCAGCCAAGGACGCTACGAGCAGTACTTC. Its translation: CASSQGRYEQYF.

The chain couples TRBV10-3 to TRBJ1-1, with D possibly being TRBD1 (5 bases). With 2 bases removed from V and 1 base from J, the gap between germline ends came to 5 bases. This CDR3 has 13 amino acids. Per germline, CDR1 ENHRY and CDR2 SYGVKD. CDR3 in amino acids: CAISEQGNTEAFF. CDR3 in DNA: TGTGCCATCAGTGAGCAGGGGAACACTGAAGCTTTCTTT.

This clone was counted a single time. V usage is TRBV6-1 and J usage is TRBJ2-1; D assignment may be TRBD1 or TRBD2 (5 bases each). The CDR3 has 18 residues. V lost 2 bases and J lost 2, with 19 bases in between. Per germline, CDR1 MNHNS and CDR2 SASEGT. The CDR3 sequence is CASSELDRGTVAYNEQFF. As DNA, the CDR3 is TGTGCCAGCAGTGAACTGGATCGAGGGACGGTCGCCTACAATGAGCAGTTCTTC.

The chain employs TRBV11-3 and TRBJ2-1, with D possibly matching TRBD1 (6 bases). This CDR3 is built from 14 residues. Trimming cost V 3 bases and J 3 bases, with 9 bases left between them. From germline, CDR1 is SGHNT and CDR2 YENEEA. The CDR3 loop reads CASSLTGHYNEQFF. CDR3 coding DNA: TGTGCCAGCAGCTTGACGGGACACTACAATGAGCAGTTCTTC.